The next 26 T cell receptor beta chains were all read from a single sample in a study of blood T cell repertoires in COVID-19. Profiling relied on immunoSEQ multiplex PCR, and the TCRdb table lists in-frame clones only, not all of them. The table lists hundreds of thousands of clones, over 75% of them singletons. Specimen: peripheral blood. All receptors come from a woman aged 25 to 39 with acute or convalescent COVID-19.

The chain combines TRBV7-9 with TRBJ1-5; no clear D gene. Germline V gene sequence: CDR1 SEHNR, CDR2 FQNEAQ (reference sequence). The CDR3 contains 15 residues. Trimming removed 3 bases at V and 2 bases at J, with 11 bases between. The CDR3 nucleotides are TGTGCCAGCAGCTTTTCTCCTCCCGGCAATCAGCCCCAGCATTTT. This sequence encodes CASSFSPPGNQPQHF.

The rearrangement uses TRBV30 and TRBJ1-5, with TRBD1 identical over 7 bases. V gave up 1 base and J gave up 7 bases; unmatched junction bases: 7. This CDR3 is 14 amino acids long. Germline V lookup: CDR1 GTSNPN, CDR2 SVGIG (reference sequence). The CDR3 spells CAWSGQGRLQPQHF. CDR3 coding DNA: TGTGCCTGGAGTGGACAGGGTCGCCTGCAGCCCCAGCATTTT.

The gene calls are TRBV11-3 and TRBJ2-7; 7 bases line up with TRBD1. Germline lookup yields CDR1 SGHNT and CDR2 YENEEA. The CDR3 spans 14 residues. V lost 4 bases, J lost 1 base, and 4 bases stayed unmatched. CDR3: CASSSEGASYEQYF. CDR3 DNA: TGTGCCAGCAGCTCTGAGGGGGCTTCCTACGAGCAGTACTTC. The full variable domain, completed using reference TRBV11-3 and TRBJ2-7, is EAGVVQSPRYKIIEKKQPVAFWCNPISGHNTLYWYLQNLGQGPELLIRYENEEAVDDSQLPKDRFSAERLKGVDSTLKIQPAELGDSAVYLCASSSEGASYEQYFGPGTRLTVT.

J is TRBJ1-2 and V is TRBV7-8; a possible D gene is TRBD1 (5 bases). Germline V gene lookup returns CDR1 SGHVS and CDR2 FQNEAQ. The CDR3 has 13 amino acids. Trimming took off 1 base at V and 6 bases at J, with 9 bases between the two ends. This CDR3 is CASSLGSGNGYTF. The CDR3 DNA sequence: TGTGCCAGCAGCTTAGGTTCAGGGAATGGCTACACCTTC.

J is TRBJ2-7 and V is TRBV4-3, with 8 bases aligning to TRBD1. The germline V gene encodes CDR1 LGHNA and CDR2 YSLEER. The J segment lost 4 bases and the V segment lost 0 bases, leaving 5 bases of the junction unmatched. CDR3 length: 15 residues. The CDR3 loop reads CASSQESQGAYEQYF. CDR3 DNA: TGCGCCAGCAGCCAAGAATCCCAGGGGGCGTACGAGCAGTACTTC.

V gene TRBV2 combines with J gene TRBJ1-2, with 12 bases fitting TRBD1. The germline CDR1 and CDR2 sequences are SNHLY and FYNNEI. This CDR3 has 15 residues. V lost 9 bases, J lost 4 bases, and 9 bases stayed unmatched. CDR3 in amino acids: CARGAGTGGSYGYTF. The CDR3 DNA follows: TGTGCCAGAGGGGCGGGGACAGGGGGCTCCTATGGCTACACCTTC. The complete variable domain, with remaining parts taken from reference TRBV2 and TRBJ1-2, reads EPEVTQTPSHQVTQMGQEVILRCVPISNHLYFYWYRQILGQKVEFLVSFYNNEISEKSEIFDDQFSVERPDGSNFTLKIRSTKLEDSAMYFCARGAGTGGSYGYTFGSGTRLTVV.

This chain connects TRBV12-3 or TRBV12-4 to TRBJ1-2; 12 positions agree with TRBD1. The length of the CDR3 is 11 residues. The trim removed 5 bases at V and 13 bases at J, leaving 2 bases unmatched. The CDR3 here is CASSRDRGRTF. The CDR3 DNA reads TGTGCCAGCAGTCGGGACAGGGGGCGCACCTTC.

This clone was seen once. The chain joins TRBV10-1 to TRBJ2-7; D unclear. Germline lookup yields CDR1 WNHNN and CDR2 SYGVQD (reference sequence). There are 13 residues in the CDR3. The ends were cut back, 0 bases at V and 3 bases at J, with 6 bases in the middle. CDR3 in DNA: TGCGCCAGCAGTGAGTCGAAGCTCTACGAGCAGTACTTC. The encoded protein is CASSESKLYEQYF.

The chain couples TRBV9 to TRBJ2-7; 8 nucleotides match TRBD2. Germline values: CDR1 SGDLS, CDR2 YYNGEE. The CDR3 is 14 residues long. V dropped 2 bases and J dropped 6; count of bases not matched to a gene: 7. The CDR3 region has the DNA TGTGCCAGCAGCGTTGGTAGCGGGATAGCCGAGCAGTACTTC. Residues: CASSVGSGIAEQYF.

The V call is TRBV27, the J call TRBJ2-3; a weak D match, TRBD2 (6 bases). The V gene's germline CDR1 is MNHEY and CDR2 SMNVEV (reference sequence). This CDR3 spans 15 amino acids. The V end was cut by 8 bases, the J end by 2 bases, with 17 bases between. The CDR3: CASSVRDSFTDTQYF. Written as DNA, the CDR3 is TGTGCCAGCTCAGTCAGGGACTCTTTCACAGATACGCAGTATTTT.

CDR3 coding DNA: TGTGCCAGCAGCTTAGTTGAGCCGAATGAGCAGTTCTTC. Translation gives CASSLVEPNEQFF. This sequence joins TRBV7-9 and TRBJ2-1; D is ambiguous. The CDR3 is 13 amino acids. Germline loops: CDR1 SEHNR, CDR2 FQNEAQ (reference sequence). The V and J ends lost 1 base and 7 bases respectively, with 8 bases between them.

The CDR3 bases are TGTGCCAGCAGCTTAGGGGTCGGGACTTACGAGCAGTACTTC. Amino acids: CASSLGVGTYEQYF. This chain joins TRBV11-2 and TRBJ2-7, with D perhaps TRBD2 (6 bases). The CDR3 runs to 14 residues. The V gene's germline CDR1 is SGHAT and CDR2 FQNNGV. The ends were cut back, 1 base at V and 4 bases at J, with 11 bases in the middle.

This clone was seen once. J is TRBJ2-7 and V is TRBV27; D is perhaps TRBD1 (5 bases). The CDR3 is made up of 17 amino acids. CDR1 and CDR2 (germline): MNHEY, SMNVEV (reference sequence). Trimming shortened V by 6 bases and J by 2 bases, and 23 bases separated the two germline ends. DNA for the CDR3: TGTGCCAGCAGGTCGTTGACAGTCGCGGCTCTCGCCTACGAGCAGTACTTC. As protein: CASRSLTVAALAYEQYF.

The chain couples TRBV7-9 to TRBJ2-7; TRBD2 matches 8 bases. This CDR3 spans 15 amino acids. V shed 5 bases, J shed 3 bases, and the junction held 9 bases outside the gene matches. Germline assignment: CDR1 SEHNR and CDR2 FQNEAQ (reference sequence). The DNA of the CDR3 is TGTGCCAGCAGCGCTCAACTAGCGGACAACTACGAGCAGTACTTC. It encodes CASSAQLADNYEQYF.

The chain links TRBV20-1 to TRBJ2-7, with unresolved D. Trimming stripped 3 bases from V and 4 bases from J, with 10 bases between. CDR3 size: 12 residues. CDR1 is DFQATT and CDR2 is SNEGSKA in the germline V gene (reference sequence). CDR3 coding DNA: TGCAGTGCTAGTTTCCGAGCTTACGAGCAGTACTTC. It yields the protein CSASFRAYEQYF.

Written as DNA, the CDR3 is TGTGCAAGTCGCTTAGGGGGACAGGTCTATAGCAATCAGCCCCAGCATTTT. Protein sequence: CASRLGGQVYSNQPQHF. The chain employs TRBV12-2 and TRBJ1-5; the table's D gene call, TRBD1, was not cross checked with the DNA. TRBV12-2 is noted as a pseudogene. The length of the CDR3 is 17 residues.

This chain connects TRBV9 to TRBJ1-6; 9 nucleotides align to TRBD1. CDR1 and CDR2 (germline): SGDLS, YYNGEE. The V segment lost 3 bases and the J segment 10 bases; nucleotides outside the gene matches: 8. This CDR3 spans 15 amino acids. CDR3 loop: CASSGYGTGNSPLHF. The CDR3 bases are TGTGCCAGCAGCGGATATGGGACAGGGAACTCACCCCTCCACTTT.

The genes are TRBV30 and TRBJ1-2; TRBD1 might be the D (5 bases). Looked up from germline, CDR1 is GTSNPN and CDR2 is SVGIG (reference sequence). The CDR3 contains 13 residues. Trimming pared 8 bases from V and 4 bases from J, leaving 17 bases between. CDR3 sequence (DNA): TGTGCCACCCTAGTGCAGGGTATCTATGGCTACACCTTC. It is translated as CATLVQGIYGYTF.

CDR3 protein: CASSRQGNQPQHF. CDR3 DNA: TGTGCCAGCAGCCGACAGGGGAATCAGCCCCAGCATTTT. The chain has TRBV9 and TRBJ1-5, with 8 bases fitting TRBD1. The CDR3 contains 13 residues. The V segment lost 4 bases and the J segment 4 bases; nucleotides outside the gene matches: 1. Per the germline V gene, CDR1 is SGDLS and CDR2 is YYNGEE. Using reference TRBV9 and TRBJ1-5 for the parts outside the CDR3, the full variable domain is DSGVTQTPKHLITATGQRVTLRCSPRSGDLSVYWYQQSLDQGLQFLIQYYNGEERAKGNILERFSAQQFPDLHSELNLSSLELGDSALYFCASSRQGNQPQHFGDGTRLSIL.

The V and J genes are TRBV7-2 and TRBJ2-5; the match to TRBD2 covers 11 bases. The ends lost 2 bases at V and 5 bases at J; junction bases unmatched: 4. Germline assignment: CDR1 SGHTA and CDR2 FQGNSA. This CDR3 contains 15 residues. CDR3 sequence reads: CASSLIAGGLETQYF. CDR3 nucleotides: TGTGCCAGCAGCTTAATAGCGGGAGGGCTGGAGACCCAGTACTTC. The variable domain in full, with the rest retrieved from reference TRBV7-2 and TRBJ2-5, is GAGVSQSPSNKVTEKGKDVELRCDPISGHTALYWYRQSLGQGLEFLIYFQGNSAPDKSGLPSDRFSAERTGGSVSTLTIQRTQQEDSAVYLCASSLIAGGLETQYFGPGTRLLVL.

This rearrangement joins TRBV12-3 or TRBV12-4 to TRBJ2-5, with D maybe TRBD2 (5 bases). V lost 5 bases and J 2 bases, leaving 9 bases between the germline ends. There are 13 residues in the CDR3. The DNA of the CDR3 is TGTGCCAGCAGTCTGAAGCGGCAAGAGACCCAGTACTTC. It codes for CASSLKRQETQYF.

DNA for the CDR3: TGTGCCAGCTCACCCCCCGGGGGGCGTACTGACGAGCAGTACTTC. This codes for CASSPPGGRTDEQYF. The chain is built from TRBV18 and TRBJ2-7, with a weak D call TRBD2 (7 bases). V lost 3 bases, J lost 5 bases, and 17 bases lay in between. Germline CDR1 and CDR2: KGHSH and LQKENI. CDR3 length: 15 residues.

CDR3 bases: TGTGCCAGCAGTAGACGACCGGGACAGGGGTTCGATGAGCAGTTCTTC. This translates into CASSRRPGQGFDEQFF. The genes are TRBV6-2 or TRBV6-3 and TRBJ2-1; 10 positions agree with TRBD1. With V trimmed by 5 bases and J by 8 bases, 12 bases remained unmatched. Germline V gives CDR1 MNHEY, CDR2 SVGEGT. The CDR3 has 16 amino acids.

The chain couples TRBV7-6 to TRBJ1-5, with D tentatively TRBD1 (5 bases). V was pared by 1 base and J by 0 bases, with 13 bases between. Germline V CDR1 and CDR2: SGHVS, FNYEAQ. There are 17 residues in the CDR3. CDR3 region: CASSLVPMTDSNQPQHF. DNA for the CDR3: TGTGCCAGCAGCTTAGTTCCTATGACAGATAGCAATCAGCCCCAGCATTTT.

This chain uses TRBV30 with TRBJ2-2; 10 bases agree with TRBD2. CDR3 length: 14 residues. Germline loops: CDR1 GTSNPN, CDR2 SVGIG (reference sequence). Losses at the gene ends were 3 bases for V and 7 bases for J; bases not matched to a gene: 5. The CDR3, as DNA: TGTGCCTGGAGGGGACTAGCGATTGGCGGGGAGCTGTTTTTT. Translating gives CAWRGLAIGGELFF.

The V call is TRBV30, the J call TRBJ2-2, with 7 bases matching TRBD2. CDR1 is GTSNPN and CDR2 is SVGIG in the germline V gene (reference sequence). CDR3 length: 13 amino acids. V dropped 3 bases and J dropped 6; count of bases not matched to a gene: 4. CDR3 sequence reads: CAWSNLAAGELFF. The CDR3 region has the DNA TGTGCCTGGAGCAACCTAGCGGCCGGGGAGCTGTTTTTT.